Listed below are T cell receptor beta chains from one sample, sequenced in a study of shared clonotypes between healthy human individuals. Assay: immunoSEQ multiplex PCR; the TCRdb copy retains only in-frame clones and omits some. The data contain about 2.4 million clones, roughly 93% of them seen just once; the ten biggest clones take up about 0.39%. Material: naive CD4+ T cells from PBMCs. These receptor sequences come from a man aged 18 to 29 in good health. Some clones in this sample may be carry-over from other donors' samples. Each CDR3 is given with its conserved first and last residue. Each record gives: CDR3 DNA, CDR3 protein, V gene, clone size, D gene, J gene. A D gene is named only where the DNA matches it firmly. Not every row has a clone size; where given, it reads once, few, many or a size class.

CDR3nt: TGTGCCAGCAGTTTATTCGGGGCATCGACTAATGAAAAACTGTTTTTT
CDR3aa: CASSLFGASTNEKLFF
v_gene: TRBV28
abundance: -
d_gene: -
j_gene: TRBJ1-4

CDR3nt: TGCGCCAGCAGCTTGGGATTTACCGGGACTAGCGGGAGGCACTCCTACAATGAGCAGTTCTTC
CDR3aa: CASSLGFTGTSGRHSYNEQFF
v_gene: TRBV5-1
abundance: -
d_gene: TRBD2
j_gene: TRBJ2-1

CDR3nt: TGTGCCAGCAGTCCCCTAGCATTCGGCGGGGAGCTGTTTTTT
CDR3aa: CASSPLAFGGELFF
v_gene: TRBV2
abundance: -
d_gene: -
j_gene: TRBJ2-2

CDR3nt: TGCGCCAGCAGTGAGCAAGGGGCCCAGATGGATACGCAGTATTTT
CDR3aa: CASSEQGAQMDTQYF
v_gene: TRBV10-1
abundance: -
d_gene: -
j_gene: TRBJ2-3

CDR3nt: TGTGCCAGCAGTTTAAAACGGGGGAACACTGAAGCTTTCTTT
CDR3aa: CASSLKRGNTEAFF
v_gene: TRBV28
abundance: once
d_gene: -
j_gene: TRBJ1-1

CDR3nt: TGTGCCAGCAGCCCCTTGGGGGCGCCGGGTGAAAAACTGTTTTTT
CDR3aa: CASSPLGAPGEKLFF
v_gene: TRBV2
abundance: -
d_gene: -
j_gene: TRBJ1-4

CDR3nt: TGCGCCAGCAGCCAAGATAACAGAATGGGTCGGAGCTCTGGAAACACCATATATTTT
CDR3aa: CASSQDNRMGRSSGNTIYF
v_gene: TRBV4-1
abundance: -
d_gene: -
j_gene: TRBJ1-3

CDR3nt: TGCAGCGTTGCCGGGACCTACAGCTCCTACGAGCAGTACTTC
CDR3aa: CSVAGTYSSYEQYF
v_gene: TRBV29-1
abundance: -
d_gene: -
j_gene: TRBJ2-7

CDR3nt: TGTGCCAGCAGTTCCCTGGACAGGTTCAATCAGCCCCAGCATTTT
CDR3aa: CASSSLDRFNQPQHF
v_gene: TRBV28
abundance: -
d_gene: TRBD1
j_gene: TRBJ1-5

CDR3nt: TGTGCCAGCAGTTTAACTCCGGAGGGCTATGGCTACACCTTC
CDR3aa: CASSLTPEGYGYTF
v_gene: TRBV28
abundance: -
d_gene: -
j_gene: TRBJ1-2

CDR3nt: TGTGCCAGCAGCTCCCGGGACAGGCGAAACACCGGGGAGCTGTTTTTT
CDR3aa: CASSSRDRRNTGELFF
v_gene: TRBV11-2
abundance: -
d_gene: TRBD1
j_gene: TRBJ2-2

CDR3nt: TGTGCCAGCAGCTTGGCGGGGAACAGGGACACTGAAGCTTTCTTT
CDR3aa: CASSLAGNRDTEAFF
v_gene: TRBV5-4
abundance: -
d_gene: -
j_gene: TRBJ1-1

CDR3nt: TGTGCCAGCAGCCAAGATCCGCTTCCCAACTATGGCTACACCTTC
CDR3aa: CASSQDPLPNYGYTF
v_gene: TRBV4-2
abundance: -
d_gene: -
j_gene: TRBJ1-2

CDR3nt: TGTGCCAGCAGCGGGCTTAACAGGGTCGATGAGCAGTTCTTC
CDR3aa: CASSGLNRVDEQFF
v_gene: TRBV21-1
abundance: -
d_gene: -
j_gene: TRBJ2-1

CDR3nt: TGTGCCAGTAGTATAGTGGTGGGGGACCTAAGGATAAAGACCCAGTACTTC
CDR3aa: CASSIVVGDLRIKTQYF
v_gene: TRBV19
abundance: -
d_gene: -
j_gene: TRBJ2-5

CDR3nt: TGTGCCATCAGCAGGGACAACTATAGCAATCAGCCCCAGCATTTT
CDR3aa: CAISRDNYSNQPQHF
v_gene: TRBV10-3
abundance: -
d_gene: -
j_gene: TRBJ1-5

CDR3nt: TGTGCCAGCAGCCAAGAGGGACAGGCAAGCGAGCAGTACTTC
CDR3aa: CASSQEGQASEQYF
v_gene: TRBV4-2
abundance: -
d_gene: TRBD1
j_gene: TRBJ2-7

CDR3nt: TGTGCCAGCAGCCAAAGGACAGGGGTCCTCCCCCTCTCTGGAAACACCATATATTTT
CDR3aa: CASSQRTGVLPLSGNTIYF
v_gene: TRBV7-2
abundance: -
d_gene: TRBD1
j_gene: TRBJ1-3

CDR3nt: TGTGCCAGCAGTTTAGGACAGACCAAGGCGGGGGCTTTCTTT
CDR3aa: CASSLGQTKAGAFF
v_gene: TRBV28
abundance: -
d_gene: -
j_gene: TRBJ1-1

CDR3nt: TGCGCCAGCAGCGGTGGGACCCCCACCCCCAACGAGCAGTACTTC
CDR3aa: CASSGGTPTPNEQYF
v_gene: TRBV5-1
abundance: few
d_gene: -
j_gene: TRBJ2-7

CDR3nt: TGCGCCAGCAGCCAAGATCTTAGCGGGAGACCCAACGGGGAGCTGTTTTTT
CDR3aa: CASSQDLSGRPNGELFF
v_gene: TRBV4-3
abundance: -
d_gene: TRBD2
j_gene: TRBJ2-2

CDR3nt: TGCGCCAGCAGCGAGATCCCGAGGGGCTCCTACGAGCAGTACTTC
CDR3aa: CASSEIPRGSYEQYF
v_gene: TRBV5-1
abundance: -
d_gene: -
j_gene: TRBJ2-7

CDR3nt: TGTGCCAGTAGTATAGCCCAGGGAGGCACCGGGGAGCTGTTTTTT
CDR3aa: CASSIAQGGTGELFF
v_gene: TRBV19
abundance: -
d_gene: -
j_gene: TRBJ2-2

CDR3nt: TGTGCCAGCAGCCTCGGGACTAGCGGGATGGGCGGGGAGCTGTTTTTT
CDR3aa: CASSLGTSGMGGELFF
v_gene: TRBV5-5
abundance: -
d_gene: TRBD2
j_gene: TRBJ2-2

CDR3nt: TGTGCCAGCAGCGTACACGGGACTAGCGGGAGTTTGGGAGAGCAGTACTTC
CDR3aa: CASSVHGTSGSLGEQYF
v_gene: TRBV9
abundance: -
d_gene: TRBD2
j_gene: TRBJ2-7

CDR3nt: TGCAGCGTTGTGATGGTAGCTTCCTACAATGAGCAGTTCTTC
CDR3aa: CSVVMVASYNEQFF
v_gene: TRBV29-1
abundance: -
d_gene: -
j_gene: TRBJ2-1

CDR3nt: TGCGCCAGCAGTTGGGACAGGGAGCAGTACTTC
CDR3aa: CASSWDREQYF
v_gene: TRBV4-1
abundance: -
d_gene: TRBD1
j_gene: TRBJ2-7

CDR3nt: TGTGCCAGCAGCTTAACGATAGCGGGAGGCCCCTACGAGCAGTACTTC
CDR3aa: CASSLTIAGGPYEQYF
v_gene: TRBV7-3
abundance: -
d_gene: TRBD2
j_gene: TRBJ2-7

CDR3nt: TGCAGCGTTGTAGGCGTAGCGGGAGGGTCAGATACGCAGTATTTT
CDR3aa: CSVVGVAGGSDTQYF
v_gene: TRBV29-1
abundance: -
d_gene: TRBD2
j_gene: TRBJ2-3

CDR3nt: TGTGCCAGCAGCCAAGCCCGGACTAGCGGGAGTGAGACCCAGTACTTC
CDR3aa: CASSQARTSGSETQYF
v_gene: TRBV14
abundance: -
d_gene: TRBD2
j_gene: TRBJ2-5

CDR3nt: TGTGCCAGCAGTTTGACAGGATGGGATCAGCCCCAGCATTTT
CDR3aa: CASSLTGWDQPQHF
v_gene: TRBV28
abundance: -
d_gene: -
j_gene: TRBJ1-5

CDR3nt: TGTGCCAGCAGTAACAGGAACACTGAAGCTTTCTTT
CDR3aa: CASSNRNTEAFF
v_gene: TRBV2
abundance: few
d_gene: -
j_gene: TRBJ1-1

CDR3nt: TGTGCCAGCAGCTCCCGACAGGAAATGAACACTGAAGCTTTCTTT
CDR3aa: CASSSRQEMNTEAFF
v_gene: TRBV9
abundance: few
d_gene: -
j_gene: TRBJ1-1